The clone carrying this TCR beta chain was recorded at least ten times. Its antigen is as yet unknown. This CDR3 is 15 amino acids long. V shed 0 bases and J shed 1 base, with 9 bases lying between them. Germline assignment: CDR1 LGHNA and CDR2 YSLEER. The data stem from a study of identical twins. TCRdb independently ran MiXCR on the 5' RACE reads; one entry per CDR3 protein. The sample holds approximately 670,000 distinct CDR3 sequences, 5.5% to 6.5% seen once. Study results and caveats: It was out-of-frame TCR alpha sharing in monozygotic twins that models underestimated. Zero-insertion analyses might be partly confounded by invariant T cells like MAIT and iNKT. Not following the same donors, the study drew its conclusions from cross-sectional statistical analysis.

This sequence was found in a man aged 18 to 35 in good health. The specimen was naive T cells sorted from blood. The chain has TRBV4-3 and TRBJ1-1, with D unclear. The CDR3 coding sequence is TGCGCCAGCAGCCAAGATCATTACAAGAACACTGAAGCTTTCTTT. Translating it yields CASSQDHYKNTEAFF.